Presented here are 11 T cell receptor beta chains from one specimen sequenced in a study of CD8 T cells in ankylosing spondylitis. One entry per CDR3 protein, called by TCRdb with MiXCR from the 5' RACE reads. In the table there are under 950,000 distinct CDR3 sequences, 15% to 20% of which are singletons. Antigens of these TCRs are unknown. The study's findings and limits: What seemed typical of ankylosing spondylitis blood was a TCR beta motif built from roughly 8 highly homologous variants.

The sample taken for sequencing was blood, either unsorted or a sorted T cell fraction (not recorded which). All receptors come from a male donor with ankylosing spondylitis.

This clonotype was seen ten or more times. This chain uses TRBV20-1 with TRBJ2-1; D unresolved. V gave up 1 base and J gave up 5 bases, with 18 bases separating them. CDR3 length equals 16 residues. Germline assignment: CDR1 DFQATT and CDR2 SNEGSKA (reference sequence). CDR3 DNA sequence: TGCAGTGCTAGAGGCCCCCCCCCCGCGAGGCACAATGAGCAGTTCTTC. It specifies CSARGPPPARHNEQFF.

This clonotype appeared a few times. CDR3 amino acids: CASSELPGQGSEQYF. DNA of the CDR3: TGCGCCAGCAGCGAGTTACCGGGACAGGGTTCCGAGCAGTACTTC. The chain links TRBV5-1 to TRBJ2-7; 9 bases line up with TRBD1. J gave up 6 bases and V 4 bases, and 11 bases lay outside the gene matches. Germline assignment: CDR1 SGHRS and CDR2 YFSETQ. This CDR3 contains 15 residues.

This clonotype was seen a few times. This chain uses TRBV6-5 with TRBJ2-7; no clear D gene. Germline V gene lookup returns CDR1 MNHEY and CDR2 SVGAGI. CDR3 length: 14 amino acids. Between the trimmed V and J ends, which lost 0 bases and 2 bases, there was a span of 8 bases. The CDR3 protein is CASSYSWAAYEQYF. The DNA for the CDR3 is TGTGCCAGCAGTTACTCATGGGCAGCCTACGAGCAGTACTTC.

This clonotype was detected a few times. The chain has TRBV12-3 or TRBV12-4 and TRBJ1-1, with D possibly being TRBD1 (5 bases). This CDR3 contains 15 residues. V shed 3 bases and J shed 1 base, with 12 bases lying between them. CDR3 residues: CASSFWGGSNTEAFF. CDR3 DNA sequence: TGTGCCAGCAGTTTTTGGGGGGGATCGAACACTGAAGCTTTCTTT.

For the CDR3, the DNA is TGCGCCAGCAGCCAAGCGTTTGCAAGCGGGATTGAGCAGTACTTC. It translates to CASSQAFASGIEQYF. This chain links TRBV4-3 with TRBJ2-7, with TRBD2 matching 7 bases. Losses at the gene ends were 1 base for V and 7 bases for J; bases not matched to a gene: 10. Per germline, CDR1 LGHNA and CDR2 YSLEER. The CDR3 loop spans 15 amino acids.

The V call is TRBV9, the J call TRBJ1-2; D is uncertain. The CDR3 loop spans 13 amino acids. Looked up from germline, CDR1 is SGDLS and CDR2 is YYNGEE. V shed 0 bases and J shed 6 bases, with 9 bases lying between them. The CDR3 reads CASSVAWTDGYTF. CDR3 nucleotides: TGTGCCAGCAGCGTAGCTTGGACGGATGGCTACACCTTC.

In its sample, this clonotype was seen a few times. The rearrangement joins TRBV5-1 to TRBJ1-6, with 7 bases matching TRBD1. CDR1 is SGHRS and CDR2 is YFSETQ in the germline V gene. This CDR3 comprises 16 residues. V trimming: 3 bases; J trimming: 6 bases; junction bases outside the gene matches: 9. Here the CDR3 reads CASSSTSGQFNSPLHF. CDR3 coding DNA: TGCGCCAGCAGCTCAACATCGGGACAGTTTAATTCACCCCTCCACTTT.

The J gene is TRBJ1-2, the V gene TRBV18; 9 bases agree with TRBD1. The CDR3 runs to 13 residues. Germline values: CDR1 KGHSH, CDR2 LQKENI. Trimming at V came to 3 bases and at J to 8 bases, leaving 4 bases not matched to a gene. CDR3 sequence (DNA): TGTGCCAGCTCACCGAGACAGGGGGAAGGCTACACCTTC. It codes for CASSPRQGEGYTF.

This clonotype was observed a few times. The genes are TRBV9 and TRBJ2-7, with 11 bases matching TRBD2. CDR3 length: 14 amino acids. V lost 3 bases to trimming and J lost 4 bases; unmatched junction nucleotides: 3. Germline loops: CDR1 SGDLS, CDR2 YYNGEE. CDR3 nucleotide sequence: TGTGCCAGCAGCGACGGGACTAGCGGTTACGAGCAGTACTTC. Its protein is CASSDGTSGYEQYF.

The chain's CDR3 is CASSLRQGFTEAFF. CDR3 DNA: TGTGCCAGCAGTCTGAGACAGGGGTTCACTGAAGCTTTCTTT. This chain connects TRBV3-1 to TRBJ1-1; 8 bases match TRBD1. With V trimmed by 6 bases and J by 4 bases, 7 bases remained unmatched. CDR1 is LGHDT and CDR2 is YNNKEL in the germline V gene (reference sequence). This CDR3 has 14 residues.

This clonotype appeared a few times. The chain couples TRBV6-5 to TRBJ2-1, with D possibly being TRBD1 (5 bases). The CDR3 has 17 residues. Trimming shortened V by 4 bases and J by 5 bases, and 21 bases separated the two germline ends. Looked up from germline, CDR1 is MNHEY and CDR2 is SVGAGI. The CDR3 region is CASSSYLDSPKHNEQFF. The DNA for the CDR3 is TGTGCCAGCAGTTCATACCTCGACAGTCCCAAGCACAATGAGCAGTTCTTC.